Shown below are 18 T cell receptor beta chains from a single sample sequenced in a study of T cells after posttransplantation cyclophosphamide. Data came from immunoSEQ multiplex PCR; TCRdb stores just in-frame clones and leaves some out. The data show tens of thousands of clones, with about 86% seen just once and approximately 3% held by the top ten. The source material was PBMCs. The receptors come from a young man with a blood cancer, CMV-positive, and with a related stem cell donor.

This clone came up once. The rearrangement uses TRBV15 and TRBJ2-5, with 9 bases fitting TRBD1. J lost 6 bases, V lost 5 bases, and 10 bases had no gene match. CDR1 is LNHNV and CDR2 is YYDKDF in the germline V gene (reference sequence). The CDR3 extends over 15 amino acids. CDR3 in DNA: TGTGCCACCAGCTTGGGGGACAGGGAGAGGCAGACCCAGTACTTC. Its protein is CATSLGDRERQTQYF. Combining the CDR3 with reference TRBV15 and TRBJ2-5 gives the whole variable domain DAMVIQNPRYQVTQFGKPVTLSCSQTLNHNVMYWYQQKSSQAPKLLFHYYDKDFNNEADTPDNFQSRRPNTSFCFLDIRSPGLGDTAMYLCATSLGDRERQTQYFGPGTRLLVL.

The rearrangement links TRBV28 to TRBJ2-2; 7 bases align to TRBD1. V shed 5 bases, J shed 3 bases, and the junction held 6 bases outside the gene matches. Looked up from germline, CDR1 is MDHEN and CDR2 is SYDVKM. CDR3 length equals 15 residues. Here the CDR3 reads CASSVDREDTGELFF. In nucleotides, the CDR3 is TGTGCCAGCAGTGTAGACAGGGAAGACACCGGGGAGCTGTTTTTT.

The rearrangement uses TRBV6-5 and TRBJ1-1; TRBD1 aligns across 8 bases. The germline CDR1 and CDR2 sequences are MNHEY and SVGAGI. The ends lost 2 bases at V and 8 bases at J; junction bases unmatched: 10. The CDR3 consists of 15 residues. CDR3 residues: CASSYPGTGGIEAFF. The CDR3 DNA reads as TGTGCCAGCAGTTACCCAGGGACAGGCGGGATAGAAGCTTTCTTT.

This clone was observed once. The genes are TRBV5-1 and TRBJ2-2, with 9 nucleotides matching TRBD1. Per the germline V gene, CDR1 is SGHRS and CDR2 is YFSETQ. This CDR3 spans 15 amino acids. V lost 1 base to trimming and J lost 6 bases; unmatched junction nucleotides: 4. The CDR3 here is CASSLRDRVSGELFF. CDR3 DNA: TGCGCCAGCAGCTTGAGGGACAGGGTATCCGGGGAGCTGTTTTTT.

The rearrangement joins TRBV28 to TRBJ2-7, with TRBD2 matching over 8 bases. With V trimmed by 2 bases and J by 8 bases, 8 bases remained unmatched. From germline, CDR1 is MDHEN and CDR2 SYDVKM. CDR3 length: 14 residues. In DNA form, the CDR3 reads TGTGCCAGCAGTTTAGACGGGAGGGCCAGCAAGCAGTACTTC. Residues: CASSLDGRASKQYF.

The V call is TRBV19, the J call TRBJ2-7, with D possibly being TRBD2 (6 bases). From germline, CDR1 is LNHDA and CDR2 SQIVND (reference sequence). The CDR3 loop spans 16 amino acids. V shed 1 base and J shed 7 bases, with 20 bases lying between them. CDR3 residues: CASSIGGGSTFPEQYF. CDR3 nucleotides: TGTGCCAGTAGTATAGGGGGAGGTTCGACTTTCCCAGAGCAGTACTTC.

The table lists this clone with a few counts. The rearrangement uses TRBV4-1 and TRBJ2-2, with D possibly being TRBD2 (5 bases). CDR1 and CDR2 (germline): MGHRA, YSYEKL. The CDR3 has 18 residues. The V end was cut by 0 bases, the J end by 1 base, with 15 bases between. The CDR3 protein is CASSQERRVRGNTGELFF. Written as DNA, the CDR3 is TGCGCCAGCAGCCAAGAAAGAAGGGTCCGGGGGAACACCGGGGAGCTGTTTTTT.

The V call is TRBV5-8, the J call TRBJ2-1, with TRBD2 matching 11 bases. The CDR3 has 16 residues. Germline trimming cut 3 bases from V and 4 bases from J; bases unmatched to any gene: 6. Looked up from germline, CDR1 is SGHTS and CDR2 is YDEGEE. For the CDR3, the DNA is TGTGCCAGCAGCTGGGGGGGACTAGCGGAATACAATGAGCAGTTCTTC. This sequence encodes CASSWGGLAEYNEQFF.

The chain is built from TRBV5-1 and TRBJ2-1; 9 bases are shared with TRBD1. Per germline, CDR1 SGHRS and CDR2 YFSETQ. Unmatched junction bases numbered 4, after V lost 0 bases and J lost 6 bases. The CDR3 is made up of 15 amino acids. The CDR3 sequence is CASSLGQGVRNEQFF. CDR3 sequence (DNA): TGCGCCAGCAGCTTGGGACAGGGGGTCCGCAATGAGCAGTTCTTC.

This chain joins TRBV4-3 and TRBJ2-7; 9 positions match TRBD1. The CDR3 sequence is 15 residues long. V gave up 4 bases and J gave up 6 bases; unmatched junction bases: 10. Germline-derived CDR1 and CDR2 are LGHNA and YSLEER. In DNA form, the CDR3 reads TGCGCCAGCAGCCGAGTCGCTACAGGGGGCAGCGAGCAGTACTTC. Translating gives CASSRVATGGSEQYF.

This rearrangement joins TRBV4-2 to TRBJ1-5; D not certain. Germline-derived CDR1 and CDR2 are LGHNA and YNFKEQ. The CDR3 loop spans 13 amino acids. The V end was cut by 1 base, the J end by 7 bases, with 8 bases between. As DNA, the CDR3 is TGTGCCAGCAGCCAAGCCACGGGACAGCCCCAGCATTTT. As protein: CASSQATGQPQHF.

The CDR3 sequence is CASSPQGALVPSYGYTF. The CDR3 DNA sequence: TGTGCCAGCAGCCCGCAGGGGGCGTTGGTTCCTAGCTATGGCTACACCTTC. The chain employs TRBV4-2 and TRBJ1-2; 8 nucleotides agree with TRBD1. Looked up from germline, CDR1 is LGHNA and CDR2 is YNFKEQ. The CDR3 is 17 residues long. The V gene end was trimmed by 4 bases and the J gene end by 4 bases; junction bases not matched to a gene: 14.

This chain joins TRBV7-2 and TRBJ2-5, with D perhaps matching TRBD2 (5 bases). The CDR3 spans 11 residues. The V and J ends lost 7 bases and 10 bases respectively, with 13 bases between them. Germline V CDR1 and CDR2: SGHTA, FQGNSA. The CDR3 DNA follows: TGTGCCAGCATCGCCGAGGGTTTCCAGTACTTC. This sequence encodes CASIAEGFQYF.

V gene TRBV5-6 combines with J gene TRBJ1-3; no clear D gene. The CDR3 length is 15 residues. Trimming cost V 2 bases and J 9 bases, with 18 bases left between them. The germline gives CDR1 SGHDT, CDR2 YYEEEE. CDR3 DNA: TGTGCCAGCAGCTTCTTCAGCAGCGAAGGTGGCACCATATATTTT. This translates into CASSFFSSEGGTIYF.

This clone was counted a single time. The chain's CDR3 is CASSYPGQGKNEQFF. CDR3 nucleotide sequence: TGTGCCAGCAGTTACCCGGGACAGGGGAAAAATGAGCAGTTCTTC. This chain links TRBV6-6 with TRBJ2-1, with 10 bases fitting TRBD1. CDR1 MNHNY and CDR2 SVGAGI come from the germline V gene (reference sequence). The CDR3 contains 15 residues. The ends lost 2 bases at V and 7 bases at J; junction bases unmatched: 5.

CDR3 amino acids: CASSPGSASLGTDTQYF. As DNA, the CDR3 is TGCGCCAGCAGCCCCGGGTCAGCGTCCTTGGGTACAGATACGCAGTATTTT. The rearrangement links TRBV5-1 to TRBJ2-3; the D is unclear. Germline V CDR1 and CDR2: SGHRS, YFSETQ. The CDR3 is 17 residues long. Trimming stripped 4 bases from V and 3 bases from J, with 21 bases between.

The chain employs TRBV6-1 and TRBJ2-7; D is perhaps TRBD2 (6 bases). Looked up from germline, CDR1 is MNHNS and CDR2 is SASEGT. CDR3 length: 14 amino acids. With 5 bases removed from V and 3 bases from J, the gap between germline ends came to 14 bases. CDR3 protein: CASSQRDWGYEQYF. The CDR3 DNA reads as TGTGCCAGCAGTCAACGGGACTGGGGCTACGAGCAGTACTTC.

The chain joins TRBV5-5 to TRBJ1-2; TRBD1 might be the D (6 bases). V was cut by 0 bases and J by 2 bases, with 11 bases left in between. Germline V gene data show CDR1 as SGHKS and CDR2 as YYEKEE (reference sequence). The CDR3 spans 15 residues. The CDR3 loop is CASSLGPTGNYGYTF. The CDR3 bases are TGTGCCAGCAGCTTGGGCCCTACAGGGAACTATGGCTACACCTTC.